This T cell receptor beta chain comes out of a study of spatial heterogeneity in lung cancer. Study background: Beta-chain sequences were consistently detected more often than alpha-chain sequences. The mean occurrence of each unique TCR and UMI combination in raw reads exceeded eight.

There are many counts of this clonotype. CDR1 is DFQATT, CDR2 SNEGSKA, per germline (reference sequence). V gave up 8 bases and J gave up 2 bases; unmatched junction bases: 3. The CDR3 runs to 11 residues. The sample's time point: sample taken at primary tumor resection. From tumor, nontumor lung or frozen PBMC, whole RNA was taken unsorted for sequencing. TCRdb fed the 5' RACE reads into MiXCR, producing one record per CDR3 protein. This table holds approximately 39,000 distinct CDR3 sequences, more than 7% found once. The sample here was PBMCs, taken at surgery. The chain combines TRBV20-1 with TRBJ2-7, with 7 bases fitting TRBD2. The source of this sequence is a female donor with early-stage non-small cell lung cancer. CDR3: CSSGTPYEQYF. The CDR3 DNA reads TGCAGTAGCGGGACCCCCTACGAGCAGTACTTC.